This T cell receptor beta chain was captured in a study of response to subunit inactivated influenza vaccine. Per germline, CDR1 SGHRS and CDR2 YFSETQ. The CDR3 has 17 residues. The junction had 5 bases not matched to a gene; V was cut back by 0 bases and J by 2 bases. TCRdb itself ran the RT-PCR reads through MiXCR, one entry per CDR3 protein. The table records around 570,000 distinct CDR3 sequences, about 11% of them present only once. Another study also made use of these data, one on T cells expressing NK-cell markers. This second study notes: It was by 5'RACE template switching with UMIs that TCR beta cDNA was made. Obtained from sorted CD3+CD56+NKG2C+, CD3+CD56+NKG2C- and CD3+CD56-NKG2C+ T cells were the TCR beta repertoires. Seven donors tested HCMV-seropositive and one tested seronegative among the eight sequenced. These clonotypes also led the CD3+CD56-NKG2C+ fraction in a few donors.

The chain joins TRBV5-1 to TRBJ2-5, with 12 bases identical to TRBD2. The sequence derives from a middle-aged man who received an inactivated influenza vaccine. The sample was PBMCs from blood, taken on the day of vaccination. The CDR3 DNA reads TGCGCCAGCAGCTTGGCTCCGACTAGCGGGGGTCAAGAGACCCAGTACTTC. It specifies CASSLAPTSGGQETQYF.